Listed here are 26 T cell receptor beta chains from one sample, sequenced in a study of shared clonotypes between healthy human individuals. The data were produced by immunoSEQ multiplex PCR, yet TCRdb's version contains in-frame clones alone and is incomplete. Here the sample spans approximately 2.5 million clones, 93% being singletons. Sequenced sample: naive CD4+ T cells from PBMCs. As for subset: CD45RA+ positively selected. The source of these receptors is a man younger than 35 in good health. Some clones in this sample may be carry-over from other donors' samples.

This clone was picked up a small number of times. CDR3 coding DNA: TGCGCCAGCAGCGCCCTCGGGAGCGCATACTCCTACGAGCAGTACTTC. It codes for CASSALGSAYSYEQYF. The chain couples TRBV5-1 to TRBJ2-7; D is perhaps TRBD2 (6 bases). The germline V gene encodes CDR1 SGHRS and CDR2 YFSETQ. This CDR3 has 16 amino acids. The V and J ends lost 4 bases and 0 bases respectively, with 17 bases between them.

J is TRBJ2-7 and V is TRBV27; possible D gene TRBD1, 5 bases. Trimming shortened V by 5 bases and J by 2 bases, and 13 bases separated the two germline ends. CDR1 is MNHEY and CDR2 is SMNVEV in the germline V gene (reference sequence). This CDR3 contains 14 residues. CDR3 nucleotides: TGTGCCAGCAGTCCCCCCGGACACCCCTACGAGCAGTACTTC. This sequence encodes CASSPPGHPYEQYF.

The chain employs TRBV13 and TRBJ2-3, with TRBD2 matching 15 bases. The CDR3 sequence is 17 residues long. Germline V gene data show CDR1 as PRHDT and CDR2 as FYEKMQ (reference sequence). Unmatched junction bases numbered 9, after V lost 6 bases and J lost 5 bases. In nucleotides, the CDR3 is TGTGCCAGCAGACGGACTAGCGGGAGGGTTACAAGAGATACGCAGTATTTT. As protein: CASRRTSGRVTRDTQYF. The full variable domain, with the rest looked up from reference TRBV13 and TRBJ2-3, is AAGVIQSPRHLIKEKRETATLKCYPIPRHDTVYWYQQGPGQDPQFLISFYEKMQSDKGSIPDRFSAQQFSDYHSELNMSSLELGDSALYFCASRRTSGRVTRDTQYFGPGTRLTVL.

The chain carries TRBV2 and TRBJ2-7; 8 nucleotides match TRBD2. V lost 6 bases to trimming and J lost 6 bases; unmatched junction nucleotides: 7. This CDR3 spans 13 amino acids. Germline V gene sequence: CDR1 SNHLY, CDR2 FYNNEI. For the CDR3, the DNA is TGTGCCAGCAGGGATAGCGGGGAAGGCGAGCAGTACTTC. It encodes CASRDSGEGEQYF.

The V call is TRBV6-5, the J call TRBJ1-1; 7 bases agree with TRBD1. Germline trimming cut 7 bases from V and 0 bases from J; bases unmatched to any gene: 8. The CDR3 is 15 amino acids. The germline CDR1 and CDR2 sequences are MNHEY and SVGAGI. CDR3 protein: CASKVNRGLNTEAFF. CDR3 DNA: TGTGCCAGCAAGGTAAACAGGGGCCTGAACACTGAAGCTTTCTTT.

The rearrangement links TRBV10-1 to TRBJ2-1, with a weak D call TRBD2 (6 bases). The CDR3 runs 15 residues. CDR1 and CDR2 from the germline V gene are WNHNN and SYGVQD (reference sequence). With 4 bases removed from V and 0 bases from J, the gap between germline ends came to 10 bases. The CDR3 DNA reads as TGCGCCAGCAGTGGGGACGGGAGCTCCTACAATGAGCAGTTCTTC. This gives the protein CASSGDGSSYNEQFF.

CDR3 amino acids: CASSLGTGARTEAFF. The CDR3 DNA reads as TGTGCCAGCAGTTTAGGGACAGGGGCCCGCACTGAAGCTTTCTTT. The rearrangement uses TRBV28 and TRBJ1-1; 10 nucleotides line up with TRBD1. From germline, CDR1 is MDHEN and CDR2 SYDVKM. The CDR3 runs 15 residues. The V gene end was trimmed by 2 bases and the J gene end by 4 bases; junction bases not matched to a gene: 4.

The V call is TRBV7-2, the J call TRBJ1-6, with D uncertain. Trimming took off 1 base at V and 7 bases at J, with 11 bases between the two ends. The length of the CDR3 is 15 residues. Germline V gene lookup returns CDR1 SGHTA and CDR2 FQGNSA. This chain's CDR3 is CASSLVVTYNSPLHF. The CDR3 nucleotides are TGTGCCAGCAGCTTAGTCGTGACATACAATTCACCCCTCCACTTT.

The rearrangement links TRBV9 to TRBJ2-3; 9 nucleotides line up with TRBD2. J was trimmed by 4 bases and V by 0 bases; bases with no gene match: 9. The CDR3 has 17 residues. Per germline, CDR1 SGDLS and CDR2 YYNGEE. The CDR3: CASSVARAGGPSDTQYF. CDR3 DNA: TGTGCCAGCAGCGTAGCGAGGGCGGGAGGGCCGTCAGATACGCAGTATTTT.

The V gene is TRBV28, the J gene TRBJ2-6, with unresolved D. This CDR3 is 16 amino acids long. From germline, CDR1 is MDHEN and CDR2 SYDVKM. V was cut by 3 bases and J by 0 bases, with 9 bases left in between. In DNA form, the CDR3 reads TGTGCCAGCAGTTTCTCGTATATCTCTGGGGCCAACGTCCTGACTTTC. Amino acids: CASSFSYISGANVLTF.

The chain combines TRBV25-1 with TRBJ1-1; D remains ambiguous. Trimming removed 5 bases at V and 7 bases at J, with 11 bases between. The V gene's germline CDR1 is MGHDK and CDR2 SYGVNS. This CDR3 has 12 residues. CDR3: CASSISGNEAFF. CDR3 sequence (DNA): TGTGCCAGCAGTATCAGCGGAAATGAAGCTTTCTTT.

The chain recombines TRBV7-2 with TRBJ2-1; the D is unclear. The V gene's germline CDR1 is SGHTA and CDR2 FQGNSA. This CDR3 region has 12 residues. The V end was cut by 1 base, the J end by 6 bases, with 4 bases between. The CDR3 sequence is CASSLVSNEQFF. The CDR3 DNA reads as TGTGCCAGCAGCTTAGTGTCCAATGAGCAGTTCTTC.

The rearrangement uses TRBV5-4 and TRBJ1-1; tentative D call: TRBD1 (6 bases). Germline CDR1 and CDR2: SGHNT and YYREEE (reference sequence). The CDR3 spans 15 residues. Trimming removed 4 bases from V and 0 bases from J, with 13 bases in between. DNA of the CDR3: TGTGCCAGCAGCCAGGGAGGACAGTTGAACACTGAAGCTTTCTTT. This sequence encodes CASSQGGQLNTEAFF.

This chain connects TRBV6-6 to TRBJ1-2; 7 bases agree with TRBD1. Germline V gene sequence: CDR1 MNHNY, CDR2 SVGAGI (reference sequence). V trimming: 6 bases; J trimming: 8 bases; junction bases outside the gene matches: 9. This CDR3 comprises 13 residues. CDR3 region: CASRWDSPRGYTF. The CDR3 DNA reads TGTGCCAGCAGGTGGGACAGCCCAAGAGGCTACACCTTC.

This clone appeared a few times. V and J are TRBV6-5 and TRBJ2-2, with D perhaps TRBD1 (6 bases). This CDR3 is built from 14 residues. Germline assignment: CDR1 MNHEY and CDR2 SVGAGI. With 2 bases removed from V and 8 bases from J, the gap between germline ends came to 12 bases. The CDR3 nucleotides are TGTGCCAGCAGTTACGGACAGAGACTTGGGGAGCTGTTTTTT. Translated, it gives CASSYGQRLGELFF.

The V call is TRBV6-5, the J call TRBJ2-7; the match to TRBD1 covers 7 bases. The CDR3 extends over 12 amino acids. J lost 0 bases, V lost 9 bases, and 2 bases had no gene match. The V gene's germline CDR1 is MNHEY and CDR2 SVGAGI. The chain's CDR3 is CARDRHSYEQYF. The CDR3 region has the DNA TGTGCCAGGGACAGGCACTCCTACGAGCAGTACTTC.

This clone was counted a single time. The chain is built from TRBV5-1 and TRBJ2-1; maybe TRBD1 (6 bases). V lost 3 bases, J lost 7 bases, and 14 bases lay in between. Looked up from germline, CDR1 is SGHRS and CDR2 is YFSETQ. The CDR3 loop spans 14 amino acids. CDR3 sequence (DNA): TGCGCCAGCAGCTCCGGGACATCGGTAAATGAGCAGTTCTTC. It translates to CASSSGTSVNEQFF.

The rearrangement uses TRBV7-2 and TRBJ1-3, with 7 nucleotides matching TRBD1. CDR1 and CDR2 (germline): SGHTA, FQGNSA. This CDR3 has 15 residues. Losses at the gene ends were 5 bases for V and 2 bases for J; bases not matched to a gene: 6. The CDR3 protein is CASSGFRGPGNTIYF. The CDR3 coding sequence is TGTGCCAGCAGCGGCTTTAGGGGGCCTGGAAACACCATATATTTT.

CDR3 bases: TGTGCCAGCAGCTCAGTCACCCTGTCAGGAGCGCAGTATTTT. Amino acids: CASSSVTLSGAQYF. The rearrangement joins TRBV5-4 to TRBJ2-3, with D hard to call. Germline assignment: CDR1 SGHNT and CDR2 YYREEE (reference sequence). V was cut by 3 bases and J by 10 bases, with 18 bases left in between. The CDR3 sequence is 14 residues long.

The chain is built from TRBV5-1 and TRBJ2-5, with D uncertain. Per the germline V gene, CDR1 is SGHRS and CDR2 is YFSETQ. CDR3 length: 16 residues. Trimming pared 0 bases from V and 2 bases from J, leaving 14 bases between. The DNA for the CDR3 is TGCGCCAGCAGCTTGGCCGTGGCCGGTCAACAAGAGACCCAGTACTTC. It codes for CASSLAVAGQQETQYF.

This chain connects TRBV5-4 to TRBJ1-2, with 8 bases fitting TRBD1. CDR1 SGHNT and CDR2 YYREEE come from the germline V gene (reference sequence). The CDR3 totals 14 residues. The V segment lost 3 bases and the J segment 3 bases; nucleotides outside the gene matches: 4. CDR3: CASSSNRGDYGYTF. CDR3 nucleotides: TGTGCCAGCAGCTCCAACAGGGGGGACTATGGCTACACCTTC.

The J gene is TRBJ2-3, the V gene TRBV6-6, with unresolved D. The CDR3 is 14 amino acids. V was trimmed by 0 bases and J by 3 bases, leaving 7 bases between them. Germline loops: CDR1 MNHNY, CDR2 SVGAGI (reference sequence). CDR3 bases: TGTGCCAGCAGTTACTCCACAGCTACAGATACGCAGTATTTT. This sequence encodes CASSYSTATDTQYF.

Of note for this clone: The sample contains more than one DNA sequence encoding this CDR3. In nucleotides, the CDR3 is TGCGCCAGCAGCCCGGGGCCCGGAACCTCCTACAATGAGCAGTTCTTC. This sequence encodes CASSPGPGTSYNEQFF. This rearrangement joins TRBV5-1 to TRBJ2-1, with D tentatively TRBD1 or TRBD2 (5 bases each). Germline CDR1 SGHRS, CDR2 YFSETQ. Trimming removed 4 bases at V and 0 bases at J, with 14 bases between. This CDR3 contains 16 residues. The variable domain in full, with the rest retrieved from reference TRBV5-1 and TRBJ2-1, is KAGVTQTPRYLIKTRGQQVTLSCSPISGHRSVSWYQQTPGQGLQFLFEYFSETQRNKGNFPGRFSGRQFSNSRSEMNVSTLELGDSALYLCASSPGPGTSYNEQFFGPGTRLTVL.

The chain combines TRBV7-9 with TRBJ2-7, with TRBD1 as a possible D gene (6 bases). The CDR3 spans 15 residues. Germline V gene sequence: CDR1 SEHNR, CDR2 FQNEAQ (reference sequence). V lost 5 bases to trimming and J lost 1 base, with 15 bases between them. CDR3 sequence: CASSRIDRSSYEQYF. The CDR3 DNA reads TGTGCCAGCAGCCGAATCGACAGGAGTTCCTACGAGCAGTACTTC.

This chain links TRBV5-1 with TRBJ2-2; perhaps D is TRBD1 or TRBD2 (5 bases each). Trimming took 4 bases from V and 4 from J, leaving 14 bases between them. Germline loops: CDR1 SGHRS, CDR2 YFSETQ. This CDR3 region has 15 residues. CDR3 in amino acids: CASSLGDSSTGELFF. The CDR3 region has the DNA TGCGCCAGCAGCCTGGGGGATAGTTCCACCGGGGAGCTGTTTTTT.

V is TRBV30 and J is TRBJ2-3, with no clear D. The CDR3 length is 14 residues. The germline V and J ends were trimmed by 4 bases and 7 bases, with 18 bases remaining between them. Per the germline V gene, CDR1 is GTSNPN and CDR2 is SVGIG (reference sequence). CDR3 in DNA: TGTGCCTGGAACCCCGGCCTGCATCCATATACGCAGTATTTT. It encodes CAWNPGLHPYTQYF.